Here is one TCR beta chain with its context. These data come from a study of blood T cell repertoires in COVID-19. Study-wide context: The study drew acute and convalescent COVID-19 samples from the United States, Italy and Spain. PBMCs, B-cell-depleted T cells, or T cells provided the cDNA or gDNA that made up the material.

How the authors handled the data: Researchers report that nucleated cell counts were estimated from reference gene primer amplification. Repertoires were generated with immunoSEQ multiplex PCR, while TCRdb's copy carries only in-frame clones and drops some. D and trimming were read from the DNA, whereas the V and J calls and clone size are those reported in that table. Found here are hundreds of thousands of clones, roughly nine tenths of them singletons; the top ten hold just over 0.7%. This CDR3 region has 15 residues. Trimming took 7 bases from V and 4 from J, leaving 17 bases between them. The germline gives CDR1 SNHLY, CDR2 FYNNEI.

The receptor was isolated from a man aged 35-49 years with acute or convalescent COVID-19. Material: peripheral blood. This chain links TRBV2 with TRBJ1-5; maybe TRBD1 (6 bases). Written as DNA, the CDR3 is TGTGCCAGCACAGGACAGACCCCTTGGAATCAGCCCCAGCATTTT. It translates to CASTGQTPWNQPQHF.